Only one count was recorded for the clone carrying this TCR beta chain. Its specificity is not known. The data derive from a study of T cells after posttransplantation cyclophosphamide. Study findings and constraints: Later post-transplant blood repertoires were often dominated by donor CD8+ memory clones.

TCRdb keeps only in-frame clones here, not all; method: immunoSEQ multiplex PCR. The sample lists about 11,000 clones, 90% to 95% occurring once. CDR1 SGHNT and CDR2 YYREEE come from the germline V gene (reference sequence). The ends lost 5 bases at V and 9 bases at J; junction bases unmatched: 7. This CDR3 contains 14 residues. Cells defined as naive were viable CD3+CD4+ or CD3+CD8+ and CCR7+CD45RA+CD45RO-CD95-CD27+CD28+. The source is a man younger than 45 in good health and a related stem cell transplant donor. Material: naive CD8+ T cells sorted from PBMCs. The gene calls are TRBV5-4 and TRBJ1-6, with 8 bases identical to TRBD1. This CDR3 is CASRGGQGGSPLHF. CDR3 coding DNA: TGTGCCAGCAGGGGAGGACAGGGTGGTTCACCCCTCCACTTT.